Listed here are 10 T cell receptor beta chains from one sample, sequenced in a study of post-analysis software for immune sequencing data (dated by TCRdb to between 2014 and 2017). The paper as a whole reports these results and caveats: About five TRBV segments, including TRBV5-6, TRBV5-1 and TRBV20-1, were significantly more frequent in patients than controls.

What these receptors recognize is not known. The library was obtained by PCR. Data came from an Illumina HiSeq 2500. Unique molecular identifiers were incorporated into TCR beta cDNA libraries to reduce PCR and sequencing biases. TCRdb reran the public reads through fastp at Q25 and MiXCR, keeping productive beta chains. Merged by CDR3 protein, the rows form single entries marked with the most common genes and DNA. The table for this sample lists about 500,000 distinct CDR3 sequences; approximately 45% of them were counted only once. Together, the top ten hold about 12% of the sample. The specimen sequenced was blood. The receptors originated from a girl aged 10-17 years with multiple sclerosis.

This clonotype was observed a handful of times. The rearrangement links TRBV2 to TRBJ2-7, with TRBD2 matching over 11 bases. CDR3 length equals 14 residues. With V trimmed by 7 bases and J by 5 bases, 7 bases remained unmatched. The germline CDR1 and CDR2 sequences are SNHLY and FYNNEI. The CDR3 reads CASNLGLADNEQYF. The DNA of the CDR3 is TGTGCCAGCAATCTGGGACTAGCGGATAACGAGCAGTACTTC.

The V gene is TRBV5-1, the J gene TRBJ2-7; 8 bases match TRBD1. The CDR3 contains 17 residues. Germline CDR1 reads SGHRS; CDR2 reads YFSETQ. The trim removed 0 bases at V and 3 bases at J, leaving 11 bases unmatched. The CDR3 is CASSLGDGQGDYYEQYF. The CDR3 DNA is TGCGCCAGCAGCTTGGGGGACGGACAGGGCGACTACTACGAGCAGTACTTC. Supplemented by reference TRBV5-1 and TRBJ2-7, the full variable domain reads KAGVTQTPRYLIKTRGQQVTLSCSPISGHRSVSWYQQTPGQGLQFLFEYFSETQRNKGNFPGRFSGRQFSNSRSEMNVSTLELGDSALYLCASSLGDGQGDYYEQYFGPGTRLTVT.

Notes on this clonotype: One end of the junction fails to match germline, which may point to a read error. This chain joins TRBV7-3 and TRBJ2-6; 7 nucleotides agree with TRBD1. This CDR3 contains 17 residues. Germline-derived CDR1 and CDR2 are SGHTA and FQGTGA. CDR3: CASSRDSRISGANVRTF. In DNA, the CDR3 is TGTGCCAGCAGCCGGGACAGCCGAATTTCTGGGGCCAACGTCCGGACTTTC.

The CDR3 is CASSLPDNTDTQYF. In DNA form, the CDR3 reads TGCGCCAGCAGCTTGCCGGACAACACAGATACGCAGTATTTT. This rearrangement joins TRBV5-1 to TRBJ2-3; maybe TRBD1 (5 bases). CDR3 length: 14 residues. Trimming took off 1 base at V and 2 bases at J, with 8 bases between the two ends. Germline V lookup: CDR1 SGHRS, CDR2 YFSETQ.

This clonotype was recorded a few times. The rearrangement uses TRBV28 and TRBJ1-2; tentatively, D is TRBD1 (6 bases). Germline assignment: CDR1 MDHEN and CDR2 SYDVKM. The CDR3 runs to 16 residues. Trimming removed 5 bases from V and 0 bases from J, with 16 bases in between. The CDR3 protein is CASSVLQGRSNYGYTF. CDR3 DNA: TGTGCCAGCAGTGTATTACAGGGCAGGTCTAACTATGGCTACACCTTC.

V and J are TRBV10-3 and TRBJ2-5; D gene unclear. This CDR3 comprises 13 residues. Between the trimmed V and J ends, which lost 0 bases and 13 bases, there was a span of 15 bases. CDR1 is ENHRY, CDR2 SYGVKD, per germline. The CDR3 loop is CAISESTRAGRYF. In nucleotides, the CDR3 is TGTGCCATCAGTGAGTCGACTCGGGCAGGACGGTACTTC.

The V call is TRBV10-3, the J call TRBJ1-2, with D perhaps matching TRBD1 (6 bases). Germline CDR1 is ENHRY and CDR2 is SYGVKD. Trimming left V 1 base short and J 4 bases short, with 16 bases between. CDR3 length: 16 amino acids. CDR3 protein: CAISEWAGASVYGYTF. For the CDR3, the DNA is TGTGCCATCAGTGAGTGGGCGGGGGCCTCGGTCTATGGCTACACCTTC.

The V gene is TRBV12-3 or TRBV12-4, the J gene TRBJ2-7, with 7 bases matching TRBD2. The tail of the sequence fits TRBJ2-5 better, so the J call may be wrong. There are 14 residues in the CDR3. In nucleotides, the CDR3 is TGTGCCAGCAGAACAACGGGAGCGGGGGAGACCCAGTACTTC. The encoded protein is CASRTTGAGETQYF.

For the CDR3, the DNA is TGTGCCAGCACCCTGCCAGGGGGGGACATTCAGTACTTC. This codes for CASTLPGGDIQYF. V is TRBV28 and J is TRBJ2-7, with D possibly being TRBD1 or TRBD2 (7 bases each). The assigned J gene may be wrong: the sequence end matches TRBJ2-4 better. Germline CDR1 and CDR2: MDHEN and SYDVKM. The CDR3 consists of 13 residues.

V usage is TRBV2 and J usage is TRBJ2-5; TRBD1 matches at 7 bases. The trim removed 7 bases at V and 5 bases at J, leaving 4 bases unmatched. Germline CDR1 is SNHLY and CDR2 is FYNNEI. The CDR3 runs to 12 residues. CDR3 residues: CASTTGWETQYF. CDR3 bases: TGTGCCAGCACGACAGGGTGGGAGACCCAGTACTTC.